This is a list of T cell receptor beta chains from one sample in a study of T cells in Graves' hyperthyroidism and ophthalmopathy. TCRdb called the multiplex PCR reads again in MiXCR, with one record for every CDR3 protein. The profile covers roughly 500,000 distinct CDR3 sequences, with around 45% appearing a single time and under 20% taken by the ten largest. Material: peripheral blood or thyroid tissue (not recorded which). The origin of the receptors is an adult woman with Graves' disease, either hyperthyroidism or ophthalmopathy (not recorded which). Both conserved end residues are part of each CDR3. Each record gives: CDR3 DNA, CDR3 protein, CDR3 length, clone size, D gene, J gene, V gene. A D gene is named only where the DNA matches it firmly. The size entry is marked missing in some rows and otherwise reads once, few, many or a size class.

DNA: TGCAGTGCTAGAGATCGGGACATAATAACTCAGCCCCAGCATTTT
CDR3: CSARDRDIITQPQHF
length: 15
size: NA
D: NA
J: TRBJ1-5
V: TRBV20-1

DNA: TGTGCCAGCAGTTATCCGCAGGGGGGTAAGCATTTT
CDR3: CASSYPQGGKHF
length: 12
size: NA
D: TRBD1
J: TRBJ1-5
V: TRBV6-5

DNA: TGCGCCAGCAGCTTCGGGGGGACAGGGGGCGAGGTGAACACTGAAGCTTTCTTT
CDR3: CASSFGGTGGEVNTEAFF
length: 18
size: few
D: TRBD1
J: TRBJ1-1
V: TRBV5-1

DNA: TGTGCCAGCAGAGCCCTTCGGGGCCCTAGCACAGATACGCAGTATTTT
CDR3: CASRALRGPSTDTQYF
length: 16
size: few
D: NA
J: TRBJ2-3
V: TRBV2

DNA: TGCGCCAGCAGCCTCGGGACCCTTGGGGAAAAACTGTTTTTT
CDR3: CASSLGTLGEKLFF
length: 14
size: many
D: NA
J: TRBJ1-4
V: TRBV5-1

DNA: TGTGCCAGCTCCACGGACGCTGGGGAGCCCCAGCATTTT
CDR3: CASSTDAGEPQHF
length: 13
size: few
D: NA
J: TRBJ1-5
V: TRBV27

DNA: TGTGCCAGCAGCCGAACCGGGGCGGACACAAGCCCCCTCCACTTT
CDR3: CASSRTGADTSPLHF
length: 15
size: NA
D: NA
J: TRBJ1-6
V: TRBV7-9

DNA: TGTGCCATCAACGTTGACACGCGGAACACTGAAGCTTTCTTT
CDR3: CAINVDTRNTEAFF
length: 14
size: NA
D: NA
J: TRBJ1-1
V: TRBV10-3

DNA: TGTGCCAGCAGCCCAGGACAGGGGATACACTATGGCTACACCTTC
CDR3: CASSPGQGIHYGYTF
length: 15
size: many
D: TRBD1
J: TRBJ1-2
V: TRBV11-2

DNA: TGCGCCAGCAGCCAGCCCTACCGCGAGGGGTGGGGGCAGCCCCAGCATTTT
CDR3: CASSQPYREGWGQPQHF
length: 17
size: once
D: NA
J: TRBJ1-5
V: TRBV4-1

DNA: TGTGCCAGCAGTGAGGTCCGAGATACGCAGTATTTT
CDR3: CASSEVRDTQYF
length: 12
size: NA
D: NA
J: TRBJ2-3
V: TRBV7-2

DNA: TGCAGCACTCCGGGACTAGCGGGAGGGTGGGACACCGGGGAGCTGTTTTTT
CDR3: CSTPGLAGGWDTGELFF
length: 17
size: many
D: TRBD2
J: TRBJ2-2
V: TRBV29-1

DNA: TGTGCCAGCAGCTTATTTTCCAGGGTAAAGAAGCAGCCCCAGCATTTT
CDR3: CASSLFSRVKKQPQHF
length: 16
size: few
D: NA
J: TRBJ1-5
V: TRBV7-9

DNA: TGTGCCAGCGAAACGGACAGGCGGACTGAAAAACTGTTTTTT
CDR3: CASETDRRTEKLFF
length: 14
size: many
D: TRBD1
J: TRBJ1-4
V: TRBV2

DNA: TGTGCCAGCAGCTCCTGGTTGGGGGACCTTTCCTACGAGCAGTACTTC
CDR3: CASSSWLGDLSYEQYF
length: 16
size: many
D: NA
J: TRBJ2-7
V: TRBV7-9

DNA: TGTGCCAGCAGTTTCCCGAGCCCAGAGACCCAGTACTTC
CDR3: CASSFPSPETQYF
length: 13
size: few
D: NA
J: TRBJ2-5
V: TRBV12-3/TRBV12-4

DNA: TGCAGTGCTAGAGATCTAGGGGCGGGTCAGCCCCAGCATTTT
CDR3: CSARDLGAGQPQHF
length: 14
size: NA
D: NA
J: TRBJ1-5
V: TRBV20-1

DNA: TGTGCCAGCAGTTACTTCCCTCAGAACACTGAAGCTTTCTTT
CDR3: CASSYFPQNTEAFF
length: 14
size: many
D: NA
J: TRBJ1-1
V: TRBV6-5

DNA: TGTGCCTGCAGTGCAAGGCGGTCCTACGAGCAGTACTTC
CDR3: CACSARRSYEQYF
length: 13
size: NA
D: NA
J: TRBJ2-7
V: TRBV25-1

DNA: TGTGCCAGCAGTGAATCAGGGGGCAACCGGCCCCAGCATTTT
CDR3: CASSESGGNRPQHF
length: 14
size: many
D: TRBD1
J: TRBJ1-5
V: TRBV2

DNA: TGTGCCAGCAGCACAGGACAGGGGACCCAGTACTTC
CDR3: CASSTGQGTQYF
length: 12
size: NA
D: TRBD1
J: TRBJ2-5
V: TRBV7-9

DNA: TGCGCCAGCAGCCCGACAGGCCTTAGCAATCAGCCCCAGCATTTT
CDR3: CASSPTGLSNQPQHF
length: 15
size: many
D: NA
J: TRBJ1-5
V: TRBV5-1

DNA: TGTGCCAGTAGTAACCGGGACGGAATGAATCAGCCCCAGCATTTT
CDR3: CASSNRDGMNQPQHF
length: 15
size: many
D: NA
J: TRBJ1-5
V: TRBV19

DNA: TGCGCCAGCGCGACAGAAAAACTGTTTTTT
CDR3: CASATEKLFF
length: 10
size: NA
D: NA
J: TRBJ1-4
V: TRBV5-1

DNA: TGTGCCAGCAGCGAAGTCTATAATTCACCCCTCCACTTT
CDR3: CASSEVYNSPLHF
length: 13
size: many
D: NA
J: TRBJ1-6
V: TRBV5-5

DNA: TGTGCCACCATCAGTGACAGGGGGTATAATTCACCCCTCCACTTT
CDR3: CATISDRGYNSPLHF
length: 15
size: NA
D: TRBD1
J: TRBJ1-6
V: TRBV15

DNA: TGCAGTGCGGGGGCCCGGGGCGGCTACACCTTC
CDR3: CSAGARGGYTF
length: 11
size: NA
D: NA
J: TRBJ1-2
V: TRBV20-1

DNA: TGTGCCAGCAGCTTAGTTGGGCGCGAGCAGTACTTC
CDR3: CASSLVGREQYF
length: 12
size: few
D: NA
J: TRBJ2-7
V: TRBV7-9

DNA: TGTGCCAGCAGCCACGGTGGACATCAGCCCCAGCATTTT
CDR3: CASSHGGHQPQHF
length: 13
size: NA
D: NA
J: TRBJ1-5
V: TRBV14

DNA: TGCAGTGCTAGTGCGGGACCTTTC
CDR3: CSASAGPF
length: 8
size: NA
D: NA
J: TRBJ2-7
V: TRBV20-1

DNA: TGTGCCAGCAGCTTGGCGACAGCGGGAGAGGCCGGGGAGCTGTTTTTT
CDR3: CASSLATAGEAGELFF
length: 16
size: NA
D: TRBD2
J: TRBJ2-2
V: TRBV5-4

DNA: TGTGCCACCAGCAGAAGACAGGGTTTATGGGAGACCCAGTACTTC
CDR3: CATSRRQGLWETQYF
length: 15
size: many
D: TRBD1
J: TRBJ2-5
V: TRBV15

DNA: TGCGCCAGCAGCTTGGCGGGCCATGCAACTAATGAAAAACTGTTTTTT
CDR3: CASSLAGHATNEKLFF
length: 16
size: many
D: NA
J: TRBJ1-4
V: TRBV5-1

DNA: TGTGCCGCCAGCAGTGGGACTAGCGGGAGAGGCTCCTACGAGCAGTACTTC
CDR3: CAASSGTSGRGSYEQYF
length: 17
size: once
D: TRBD2
J: TRBJ2-7
V: TRBV15

DNA: TGTGCCAGCAGAGCCGGGACTAGTGGCGCCTACACCTTC
CDR3: CASRAGTSGAYTF
length: 13
size: many
D: NA
J: TRBJ1-2
V: TRBV12-3/TRBV12-4

DNA: TGTGCCACCAGTGGGGGTCAGCAAGAGACCCAGCATTTT
CDR3: CATSGGQQETQHF
length: 13
size: NA
D: NA
J: TRBJ1-5
V: TRBV24-1

DNA: TGTGCCAGCTCCCACACAGATACGCAGTATTTT
CDR3: CASSHTDTQYF
length: 11
size: many
D: NA
J: TRBJ2-3
V: TRBV25-1

DNA: TGTGCCAGCAGCTTGAGGCCCGCATATGGCTACACCTTC
CDR3: CASSLRPAYGYTF
length: 13
size: many
D: NA
J: TRBJ1-2
V: TRBV7-8

DNA: TGCAGCGGGGGGGGACACTCGAATAAAGAGACCCAGTACTTC
CDR3: CSGGGHSNKETQYF
length: 14
size: NA
D: NA
J: TRBJ2-5
V: TRBV29-1

DNA: TGTGCCAGCAGCTTAGGCTTGCGCAGGCCTCTCTATGGCTACACCTTC
CDR3: CASSLGLRRPLYGYTF
length: 16
size: many
D: NA
J: TRBJ1-2
V: TRBV7-9

DNA: TGTGCCAGCAGTTCCACAATGGACAGTTACACAGATACGCAGTATTTT
CDR3: CASSSTMDSYTDTQYF
length: 16
size: NA
D: NA
J: TRBJ2-3
V: TRBV12-3/TRBV12-4

DNA: TGCAGTGCTAGAACAGGGGGCTTTGAGACCCAGTACTTC
CDR3: CSARTGGFETQYF
length: 13
size: NA
D: TRBD1
J: TRBJ2-5
V: TRBV20-1

DNA: TGCAGCGCCGGGACAGGGACCTACGAGCAGTACTTC
CDR3: CSAGTGTYEQYF
length: 12
size: many
D: TRBD1
J: TRBJ2-7
V: TRBV20-1

DNA: TGTGCCAGCATAACTGATCGGGACAGGTCCCGCGAGCAGTACTTC
CDR3: CASITDRDRSREQYF
length: 15
size: NA
D: TRBD1
J: TRBJ2-7
V: TRBV28

DNA: TGTGCCAGCAGTTTCTGGAGTTACGAGCAGTACTTC
CDR3: CASSFWSYEQYF
length: 12
size: many
D: NA
J: TRBJ2-7
V: TRBV27

DNA: TGTGCCAGCAGCTACCGGGCCCGTACTAGCGGGAGAGAGACCCAGTACTTC
CDR3: CASSYRARTSGRETQYF
length: 17
size: NA
D: TRBD2
J: TRBJ2-5
V: TRBV7-8

DNA: TGTGCCAGCAGCTGGACGACAGGGGGCGATGGGCTGTTTTTT
CDR3: CASSWTTGGDGLFF
length: 14
size: many
D: TRBD1
J: TRBJ2-2
V: TRBV5-6

DNA: TGTGCCAGCAGCTCAGTAGGAGCGAACCAAGAGACCCAGTACTTC
CDR3: CASSSVGANQETQYF
length: 15
size: many
D: NA
J: TRBJ2-5
V: TRBV7-2

DNA: TGTGCCAGCAACTCCCCGGGTCGCTCACCCCTCCACTTT
CDR3: CASNSPGRSPLHF
length: 13
size: many
D: NA
J: TRBJ1-6
V: TRBV7-9

DNA: TGTGCCACCAGTACTAACAATAGGGACAGCGGTGAAGCTTTCTTT
CDR3: CATSTNNRDSGEAFF
length: 15
size: few
D: TRBD1
J: TRBJ1-1
V: TRBV24-1